These T cell receptor beta chains were read from a single sample in a study of blood T cells in healthy people across ages. TCRdb itself ran the 5' RACE reads through MiXCR, one entry per CDR3 protein. The sample has approximately 760,000 distinct CDR3 sequences, just under 25% seen once. These data also featured in a second study, about T cells of mothers and their children.

The sequencing input was blood. The receptors stem from a boy younger than 18 in good health. The CDR3 runs from the conserved cysteine through the conserved F or W. D genes are given only for firm matches. Clone size is shown for a subset of rows, as once, few, many or a class of expanded clone.

size	V	J	D	CDR3	DNA
many	TRBV7-8	TRBJ2-2	TRBD2	CASSPRTSGRALDTGELFF	TGTGCCAGCAGCCCGAGGACTAGCGGGAGGGCCCTCGACACCGGGGAGCTGTTTTTT
.	TRBV7-8	TRBJ2-1	TRBD2	CASSLQGLAPGNEQFF	TGTGCCAGCAGCCTTCAGGGACTAGCCCCTGGCAATGAGCAGTTCTTC
few	TRBV7-9	TRBJ2-3	.	CASSRSTLLASSTDTQYF	TGTGCCAGCAGCCGATCGACCTTGCTAGCTTCTAGCACAGATACGCAGTATTTT
many	TRBV27	TRBJ2-1	.	CASSLVGGSPNEQFF	TGTGCCAGCAGTTTAGTCGGGGGTTCGCCAAATGAGCAGTTCTTC
.	TRBV5-1	TRBJ2-2	.	CASSFLTGSGELFF	TGCGCCAGCAGCTTTCTTACAGGGTCCGGGGAGCTGTTTTTT
.	TRBV20-1	TRBJ2-1	TRBD2	CSVRDPESLAGSYNEQFF	TGCAGTGTTAGAGACCCGGAGAGCCTAGCGGGAAGCTACAATGAGCAGTTCTTC
few	TRBV29-1	TRBJ2-2	TRBD1	CSVYDYRGPNTGELFF	TGCAGCGTTTACGACTACAGGGGCCCAAACACCGGGGAGCTGTTTTTT
.	TRBV12-3/TRBV12-4	TRBJ2-3	.	CASRMRSDAQYF	TGTGCCAGCAGGATGAGATCAGATGCGCAATATTTT
few	TRBV24-1	TRBJ2-5	.	CATSDYQETQYF	TGTGCCACCAGTGATTATCAAGAGACCCAGTACTTC
few	TRBV7-9	TRBJ2-1	.	CASSLGLRDREFF	TGTGCCAGCAGCTTAGGCCTCCGGGATCGGGAGTTCTTC
few	TRBV6-2/TRBV6-3	TRBJ2-5	.	CASSRSAGEETQYF	TGTGCCAGCAGCCGCTCCGCCGGGGAAGAGACCCAGTACTTC
few	TRBV20-1	TRBJ2-6	.	CSARPGSSGANVPTF	TGCAGTGCTAGGCCAGGGAGCTCTGGGGCCAACGTCCCGACTTTC
.	TRBV9	TRBJ2-7	TRBD1	CASSVGYGTGGYEQYF	TGTGCCAGCAGCGTAGGGTACGGGACAGGGGGCTACGAGCAGTACTTC
few	TRBV5-1	TRBJ2-1	.	CASSLDGGSHSYNEQFF	TGCGCCAGCAGCTTGGATGGTGGGAGCCACTCCTACAATGAGCAGTTCTTC
.	TRBV6-5	TRBJ1-2	TRBD1	CASSYRKWDSKGYTF	TGTGCCAGCAGTTACCGCAAATGGGACAGCAAGGGCTACACCTTC
few	TRBV13	TRBJ2-7	.	CASSPTTSSYEQYF	TGTGCCAGCAGCCCCACGACGAGTTCCTACGAGCAGTACTTC
few	TRBV7-3	TRBJ2-5	.	CASSLTGGMETQYF	TGTGCCAGCAGCTTAACCGGCGGGATGGAGACCCAGTACTTC
few	TRBV7-9	TRBJ2-3	TRBD2	CASSPPGRVQGRTTDTQYF	TGTGCCAGCAGCCCGCCCGGGAGGGTACAGGGAAGGACCACAGATACGCAGTATTTT
.	TRBV7-9	TRBJ2-7	.	CASSLVGRGASYEQYF	TGTGCCAGCAGCTTGGTTGGGCGAGGAGCGAGCTACGAGCAGTACTTC
.	TRBV7-2	TRBJ2-5	TRBD2	CASGLVGTSHQETQYF	TGTGCCAGCGGCTTAGTCGGGACTAGTCACCAAGAGACCCAGTACTTC
.	TRBV14	TRBJ2-1	.	CASSQDAGNEQFF	TGTGCCAGCAGCCAGGACGCAGGCAATGAGCAGTTCTTC
.	TRBV4-1	TRBJ2-1	TRBD2	CASSSQREGAYNEQFF	TGCGCCAGCAGCTCCCAGCGGGAGGGCGCCTACAATGAGCAGTTCTTC
few	TRBV5-1	TRBJ2-6	.	CASSPEAGIGANVLTF	TGCGCCAGCAGCCCGGAGGCAGGGATTGGGGCCAACGTCCTGACTTTC
few	TRBV20-1	TRBJ2-1	.	CSARAVKGQFF	TGCAGTGCTAGAGCTGTTAAGGGGCAGTTCTTC
.	TRBV20-1	TRBJ2-1	.	CSAILVGGLNEQFF	TGCAGTGCTATCCTTGTCGGGGGCCTCAATGAGCAGTTCTTC
.	TRBV10-3	TRBJ2-1	TRBD1	CAISEPDRVGNEQFF	TGTGCCATCAGTGAACCGGACAGGGTTGGAAATGAGCAGTTCTTC
few	TRBV5-1	TRBJ2-7	TRBD2	CASSLGVAGAYEQYF	TGCGCCAGCAGCCTGGGGGTAGCGGGAGCCTACGAGCAGTACTTC
few	TRBV7-2	TRBJ1-4	.	CASSLPSRGEKLFF	TGTGCCAGCAGCTTACCCTCGAGAGGGGAAAAACTGTTTTTT
many	TRBV29-1	TRBJ2-5	TRBD2	CSAETSGEETQYF	TGCAGCGCCGAAACTAGCGGGGAAGAGACCCAGTACTTC
.	TRBV7-9	TRBJ1-2	TRBD1	CASSPQTGGSYGYTF	TGTGCCAGCAGCCCCCAGACAGGGGGAAGCTATGGCTACACCTTC
few	TRBV2	TRBJ2-1	.	CASSADHNEQFF	TGTGCCAGCAGTGCAGACCACAATGAGCAGTTCTTC
.	TRBV29-1	TRBJ2-3	.	CSVAQGLVVDTQYF	TGCAGCGTTGCACAGGGTTTGGTCGTGGATACGCAGTATTTT
.	TRBV6-1	TRBJ2-7	TRBD1	CASSDRGLLFEQYF	TGTGCCAGCAGTGACAGGGGGCTCCTCTTCGAGCAGTACTTC
.	TRBV6-2/TRBV6-3	TRBJ2-5	TRBD1	CASSLDRGRVETQYF	TGTGCCAGCAGCCTTGACAGGGGGCGCGTCGAGACCCAGTACTTC
.	TRBV10-3	TRBJ2-7	.	CAITPGDPPYEQYF	TGTGCCATCACCCCAGGGGACCCACCCTACGAGCAGTACTTC
.	TRBV6-5	TRBJ2-5	.	CASSYHNSQETQYF	TGTGCCAGCAGTTACCATAATAGCCAAGAGACCCAGTACTTC
few	TRBV7-2	TRBJ2-3	TRBD2	CASSLQRGGADTQYF	TGTGCCAGCAGCTTACAGCGGGGGGGCGCGGATACGCAGTATTTT
many	TRBV9	TRBJ1-2	.	CASSATAGVYGYTF	TGTGCCAGCAGCGCTACAGCAGGTGTCTATGGCTACACCTTC
.	TRBV28	TRBJ1-2	.	CASSPGLIERGYTF	TGTGCCAGCAGTCCCGGACTTATTGAGCGGGGCTACACCTTC
many	TRBV19	TRBJ2-5	.	CASSIRGETQYF	TGTGCCAGTAGTATCCGGGGGGAGACCCAGTACTTC
.	TRBV9	TRBJ2-1	.	CASSPRGTNNEQFF	TGTGCCAGCAGTCCCAGGGGGACTAACAATGAGCAGTTCTTC
.	TRBV2	TRBJ1-1	.	CASRVRGEKGEAFF	TGTGCCAGCAGGGTCAGGGGAGAGAAGGGTGAAGCTTTCTTT